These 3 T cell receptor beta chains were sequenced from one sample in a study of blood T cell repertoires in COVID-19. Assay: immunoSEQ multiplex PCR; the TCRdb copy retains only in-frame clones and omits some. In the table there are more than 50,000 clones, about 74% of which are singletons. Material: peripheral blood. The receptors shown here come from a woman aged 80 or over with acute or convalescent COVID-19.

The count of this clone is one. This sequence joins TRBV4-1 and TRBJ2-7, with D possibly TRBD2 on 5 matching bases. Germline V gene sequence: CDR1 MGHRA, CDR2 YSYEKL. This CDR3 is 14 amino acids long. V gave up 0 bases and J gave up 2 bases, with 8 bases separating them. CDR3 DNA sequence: TGCGCCAGCAGCCAAGAGCCGGGAACCTACGAGCAGTACTTC. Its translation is CASSQEPGTYEQYF.

CDR3 nucleotides: TGTGCCAGCAGTTACACTCAGGGAATGGGTGAAGCTTTCTTT. Its translation is CASSYTQGMGEAFF. V and J are TRBV6-5 and TRBJ1-1; D may be TRBD1 (5 bases). The V end lost 2 bases, the J end lost 7 bases, and 14 bases lay between the germline ends. This CDR3 is 14 amino acids long. CDR1 and CDR2 (germline): MNHEY, SVGAGI.

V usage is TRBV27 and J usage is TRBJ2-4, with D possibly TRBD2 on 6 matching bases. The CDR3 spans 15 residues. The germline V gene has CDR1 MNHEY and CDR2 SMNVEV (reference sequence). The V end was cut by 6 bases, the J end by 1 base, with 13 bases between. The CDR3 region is CASSPPGVAKNIQYF. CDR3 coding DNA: TGTGCCAGCAGCCCCCCGGGAGTTGCCAAAAACATTCAGTACTTC.